This T cell receptor (beta chain) was observed in a study of metastatic and nonmetastatic thyroid tumors. In germline, CDR1 is SGHDN, CDR2 FVKESK. V lost 5 bases and J lost 5; bases outside the gene matches: 11. The CDR3 length is 15 residues. Each patient came to thyroid surgery without any prior treatment (of any kind). TCRdb re-called clones from the PCR reads using MiXCR. The sample lists fewer than 35,000 clones; about a fifth were seen once. This clone was counted ten times or more. The antigen remains unidentified. Findings of the study overall: For both blood and tumor, malignant thyroid tumors reportedly showed significantly higher TCR beta diversity than benign nodules did.

This TCR was recovered from a male donor with papillary thyroid cancer or a benign thyroid nodule (not recorded which). Some clones in this sample may be carry-over from other donors' samples. The sample consisted of tumor tissue. The chain is built from TRBV14 and TRBJ1-1; 7 bases map to TRBD1. The CDR3 DNA sequence: TGTGCCAGCAGCGCCTACAGGGGCCAGAGGACTGAAGCTTTCTTT. This gives the protein CASSAYRGQRTEAFF.